This TCR beta chain was recorded in a study of blood T cell repertoires in COVID-19. Turning to the study itself: Material from acute and convalescent COVID-19 was sourced from the United States, Italy and Spain.

In terms of age and location, participants ranged from about 18 to 100 years and lived in about two dozen US areas. This CDR3 contains 17 residues. Germline lookup yields CDR1 LGHDT and CDR2 YNNKEL (reference sequence). V lost 2 bases and J lost 1, with 18 bases in between. Clones were read by immunoSEQ multiplex PCR, and TCRdb kept only the in-frame ones, dropping some. The profile shows 130,000 to 150,000 clones, around 82% of them singletons. The chain employs TRBV3-1 (or the pseudogene TRBV3-2) and TRBJ2-7; D perhaps matches TRBD2 (7 bases). Source material: PBMCs or T cells enriched from blood (not recorded which). The receptor's source is a man aged 35-49 years with acute COVID-19. The CDR3 DNA follows: TGTGCCAGCAGCCAACCAGGGAGGGGCAGGGGTTCCTACGAGCAGTACTTC. It translates to CASSQPGRGRGSYEQYF.